This T cell receptor beta chain was captured in a study of blood T cell repertoires in COVID-19. Study-level background: The origin of the acute and convalescent COVID-19 samples was the United States, Italy and Spain. Sources were T cells, B-cell-depleted T cells, or PBMCs; the material itself was cDNA or gDNA.

TCRdb's copy holds only in-frame clones and misses some; the assay was immunoSEQ multiplex PCR. The table shows roughly 200,000 clones, with approximately 83% occurring only once. The table lists this clone with a few counts. The specimen sequenced was PBMCs or T cells enriched from blood (not recorded which). The sequence derives from a woman between 50 and 59 years old who had been exposed to COVID-19.

The CDR3 reads CASSYGLLNQPQHF. In DNA form, the CDR3 reads TGTGCCAGCAGTTACGGCCTGCTCAATCAGCCCCAGCATTTT. This chain joins TRBV6-2 or TRBV6-3 and TRBJ1-5, with unresolved D. The CDR3 runs to 14 residues. Trimming left V 2 bases short and J 3 bases short, with 8 bases between. The germline CDR1 and CDR2 sequences are MNHEY and SVGEGT.